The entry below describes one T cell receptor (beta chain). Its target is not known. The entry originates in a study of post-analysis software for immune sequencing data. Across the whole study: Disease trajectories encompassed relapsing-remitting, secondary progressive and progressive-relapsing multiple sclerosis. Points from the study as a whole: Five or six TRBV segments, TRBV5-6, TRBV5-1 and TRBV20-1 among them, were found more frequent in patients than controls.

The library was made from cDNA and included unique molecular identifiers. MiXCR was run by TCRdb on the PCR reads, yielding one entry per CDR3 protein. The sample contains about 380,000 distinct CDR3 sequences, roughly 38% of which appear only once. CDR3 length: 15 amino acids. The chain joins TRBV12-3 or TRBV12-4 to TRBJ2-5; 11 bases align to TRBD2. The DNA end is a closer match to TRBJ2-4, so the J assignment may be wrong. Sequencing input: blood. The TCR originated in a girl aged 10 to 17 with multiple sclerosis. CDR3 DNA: TGTGCCAGCAGTTCGACTAGCGGGGACAAAAACATTCAGTACTTC. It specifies CASSSTSGDKNIQYF.